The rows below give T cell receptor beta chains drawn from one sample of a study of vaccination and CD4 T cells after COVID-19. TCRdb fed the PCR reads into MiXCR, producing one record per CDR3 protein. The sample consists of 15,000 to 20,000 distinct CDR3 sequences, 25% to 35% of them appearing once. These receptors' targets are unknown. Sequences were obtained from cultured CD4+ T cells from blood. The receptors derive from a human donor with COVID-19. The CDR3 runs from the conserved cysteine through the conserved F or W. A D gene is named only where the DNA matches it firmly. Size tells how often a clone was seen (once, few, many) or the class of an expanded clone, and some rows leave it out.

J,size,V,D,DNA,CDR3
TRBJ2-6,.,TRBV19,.,TGTGCCAGTAGTATCGGGCCAGACTCTGGGGCCAACGTCCTGACTTTC,CASSIGPDSGANVLTF
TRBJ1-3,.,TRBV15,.,TGTGCCACCAGCAGAGATGGGGAAGTAGGGTTAGCTGGAAACACCATATATTTT,CATSRDGEVGLAGNTIYF
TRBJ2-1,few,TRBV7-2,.,TGTGCCAGCAGCCCCTTCAACCGGTTGGATGAGCAGTTCTTC,CASSPFNRLDEQFF
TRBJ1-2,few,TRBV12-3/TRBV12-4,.,TGTGCCAGCAGTTTAACCCTACAGGGTTGGGATGGCTACACCTTC,CASSLTLQGWDGYTF
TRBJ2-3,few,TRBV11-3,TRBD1,TGTGCCAGCAACGACAGGGCTACAGATACGCAGTATTTT,CASNDRATDTQYF
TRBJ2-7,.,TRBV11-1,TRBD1,TGTGCCAGCAGCTTAACGACAGGGGTAAGCGAGCAGTACTTC,CASSLTTGVSEQYF
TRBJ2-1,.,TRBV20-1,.,TGCAGTGCTTTGAAGGGCCTCGACTTCTACAATGAGCGGTTCTTC,CSALKGLDFYNERFF
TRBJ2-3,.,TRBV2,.,TGTGCACTCGGTCGTTCGGATACGCAGTATTTT,CALGRSDTQYF
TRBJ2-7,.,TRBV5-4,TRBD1,TGTGCCAGCAGCTATACCGGGACAGGGAACTACGAGCAGTACTTC,CASSYTGTGNYEQYF
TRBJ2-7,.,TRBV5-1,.,TGCGCCAGCAGCTACAATAGACAGGGAGGTCTTAACGAGCAGTACTTC,CASSYNRQGGLNEQYF
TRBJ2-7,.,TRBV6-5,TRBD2,TGTGCCAGCAGTTTGATTAGCGGGGACTCCTACGAGCAGTACTTC,CASSLISGDSYEQYF
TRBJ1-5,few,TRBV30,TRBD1,TGTGCCTGGGGGACAGGGGACCAGCCCCAGCATTTT,CAWGTGDQPQHF
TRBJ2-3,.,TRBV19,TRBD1,TGTGCCAGTAGTATAGGGGGGACAGGTCGGGATACGCAGTATTTT,CASSIGGTGRDTQYF
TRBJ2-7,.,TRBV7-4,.,TGTGCCAGCAGCTTAAGCTGGGGGGGCCAGGGGGAGCAGTACTTC,CASSLSWGGQGEQYF
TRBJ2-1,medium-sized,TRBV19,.,TGTGCCAGTAGTATGACGACTGGTGCCTACAATGAGCAGTTCTTC,CASSMTTGAYNEQFF
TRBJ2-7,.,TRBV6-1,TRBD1,TGTGCCAGCAGAAGTCCCGGGACAGGGCCATCCTACGAGCAGTACTTC,CASRSPGTGPSYEQYF
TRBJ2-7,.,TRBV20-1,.,TGCAGTGCTAGTTTCCCTGGAAACTACTACGAGCAGTACTTC,CSASFPGNYYEQYF
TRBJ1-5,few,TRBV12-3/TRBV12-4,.,TGTGCCAGCAGTTTATCTGGGAATCAGCCCCAGCATTTT,CASSLSGNQPQHF
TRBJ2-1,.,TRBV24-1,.,TGTGCCACCAGTGGGTCAACAGCTGAGCAGTTCTTC,CATSGSTAEQFF
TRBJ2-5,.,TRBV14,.,TGTGCCAGCAGCCCTGCCCGTGGTCTCGCGACCCAGTACTTC,CASSPARGLATQYF
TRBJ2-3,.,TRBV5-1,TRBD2,TGCGCCAGCAGTTGGACTAGCGGGGGTCCCAATACGCAGTATTTT,CASSWTSGGPNTQYF
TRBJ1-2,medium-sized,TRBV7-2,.,TGTGCCAGCAGCACGCCGGGTGGGTTTTGGGGCTACACCTTC,CASSTPGGFWGYTF
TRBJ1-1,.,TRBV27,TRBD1,TGTGCCAGCACCGGACAGGGGGCGAACACTGAAGCTTTCTTT,CASTGQGANTEAFF
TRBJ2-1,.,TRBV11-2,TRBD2,TGTGCCAGCAGCTTAGGCTTAGCGGGGGGGCGCCATGAGCAGTTCTTC,CASSLGLAGGRHEQFF
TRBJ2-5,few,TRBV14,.,TGTGCCAGCAGCCAAGACCGCAGGGCGCAAGAGACCCAGTACTTC,CASSQDRRAQETQYF
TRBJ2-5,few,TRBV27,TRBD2,TGTGCCAGCAGTTTATTGGGGGGGCAAGAGACCCAGTACTTC,CASSLLGGQETQYF
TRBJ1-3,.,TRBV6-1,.,TGTGCCAGCAGGACTTACAGGGAGGACACCATATATTTT,CASRTYREDTIYF
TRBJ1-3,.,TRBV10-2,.,TGCGCCAGCAGTGTTGCTCACAAATCCTCTGGAAACACCATATATTTT,CASSVAHKSSGNTIYF
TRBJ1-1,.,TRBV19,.,TGTGCCAGTAGGGCCCCGGACAGGAACACTGAAGCTTTCTTT,CASRAPDRNTEAFF
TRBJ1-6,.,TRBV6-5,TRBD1,TGTGCCAGCAGTTACGCGACAGGGGGGTCACCCCTCCACTTT,CASSYATGGSPLHF
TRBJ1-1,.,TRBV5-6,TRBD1,TGTGCCAGCAGCTTGGCCGGTAGGGGGCGGGCAGGGGACACTGAAGCTTTCTTT,CASSLAGRGRAGDTEAFF
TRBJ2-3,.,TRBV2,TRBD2,TGTGCCAGCAGTGCGAGGACTAGCGGGGCTGGAGATACGCAGTATTTT,CASSARTSGAGDTQYF
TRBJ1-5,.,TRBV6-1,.,TGTGCCAGCAGCTCGGGACGGGATCAGCCCCAGCATTTT,CASSSGRDQPQHF
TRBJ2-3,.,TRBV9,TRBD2,TGTGCCAGCAGCGTTGGACTAGCTGGCACCGATACGCAGTATTTT,CASSVGLAGTDTQYF
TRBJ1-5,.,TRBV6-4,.,TGTGCCAGCACCACACGGGGGTTGGGTCAGCCCCAGCATTTT,CASTTRGLGQPQHF
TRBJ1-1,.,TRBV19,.,TGTGCCAGTAGTATCAAGCGAAAGAACACTGAAGCTTTCTTT,CASSIKRKNTEAFF
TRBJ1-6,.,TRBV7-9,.,TGTGCCAGCAGCCTGGCGGGAGGGGCTAATTCACCCCTCCACTTT,CASSLAGGANSPLHF
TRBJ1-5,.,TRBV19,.,TGTGCCAGTAGTATATTAAATCAGCCCCAGCATTTT,CASSILNQPQHF
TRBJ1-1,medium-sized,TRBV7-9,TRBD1,TGTGCCAGCAGCCGGACAGGGAACACTGAAGCTTTCTTT,CASSRTGNTEAFF
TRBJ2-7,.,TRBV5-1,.,TGCGCCAGCAGCTTGAACGAGAACAGCTCCTACGAGCAGTACTTC,CASSLNENSSYEQYF
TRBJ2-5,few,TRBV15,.,TGTGCCACCAGCAGAATGCGCGAGACCCAGTACTTC,CATSRMRETQYF